The following is a T cell receptor beta chain sequence with its context. These data come from a study of blood T cell repertoires in COVID-19. In the original analysis: Reference gene primer amplification in the assay estimated nucleated cell counts. Method: immunoSEQ multiplex PCR; TCRdb's copy keeps in-frame clones and lacks some. V and J calls and clone size are copied from that table; D and trimming were computed from the DNA. The sample comprises around 190,000 clones, 84% of which are singletons, and under 15% rests with the top ten. From germline, CDR1 is LNHDA and CDR2 SQIVND (reference sequence). V was pared by 1 base and J by 8 bases, with 4 bases of the junction left unmatched. The CDR3 runs 15 residues.

The TCR sequence derives from a human donor in a cohort sampled during active COVID-19. What was sequenced was peripheral blood. V is TRBV19 and J is TRBJ2-1; 11 nucleotides match TRBD2. CDR3 loop: CASSIGTSGSYEQFF. The DNA of the CDR3 is TGTGCCAGTAGTATAGGTACTAGCGGGAGCTATGAGCAGTTCTTC.